The 5 T cell receptor beta chains reported below all come from one sample, sequenced in a study of CD8 T cells in Susac syndrome. Reverse transcription used about 0.45 to 1 ug RNA and random hexamers. One entry per CDR3 protein results from TCRdb running MiXCR on the immunoSEQ multiplex PCR reads. The data show about 440,000 distinct CDR3 sequences, around 83% seen once. Sample: CD8+ T cells from PBMCs. Receptors originate from a human donor with multiple sclerosis.

The chain has TRBV6-1 and TRBJ1-2; 9 bases fit TRBD1. V lost 5 bases and J lost 7; bases outside the gene matches: 8. The length of the CDR3 is 14 residues. CDR1 MNHNS and CDR2 SASEGT come from the germline V gene. This chain's CDR3 is CASSLIQGAGGYTF. In DNA form, the CDR3 reads TGTGCCAGCAGTCTGATACAGGGGGCGGGTGGCTACACCTTC.

The chain is built from TRBV21-1 and TRBJ2-3; the table's D call of TRBD1 was not tested on the DNA. TRBV21-1 counts as a pseudogene. The CDR3 length is 18 residues. The DNA for the CDR3 is TGTGCCAGCAGCATTTTTGGCTGGGGGCGAGCTAGCACAGATACGCAGTATTTT. Its protein is CASSIFGWGRASTDTQYF.

This clonotype was seen only once. The chain joins TRBV4-1 to TRBJ1-4; perhaps TRBD1 as D (5 bases). Deletions cut 4 bases from V and 5 bases from J, with 14 bases between. The CDR3 contains 15 residues. Per germline, CDR1 MGHRA and CDR2 YSYEKL. DNA for the CDR3: TGCGCCAGCAGCCCAGCCCAGGGAGAAAATGAAAAACTGTTTTTT. Its translation: CASSPAQGENEKLFF.

V is TRBV19 and J is TRBJ1-1; 7 bases agree with TRBD1. The CDR3 extends over 13 amino acids. V gave up 8 bases and J gave up 6 bases; unmatched junction bases: 9. CDR1 and CDR2 from the germline V gene are LNHDA and SQIVND (reference sequence). The CDR3 coding sequence is TGTGCCAGTCGCCAACAGGGGCAAGCTGAAGCTTTCTTT. It specifies CASRQQGQAEAFF. The entire variable domain, with the rest obtained from reference TRBV19 and TRBJ1-1, is as follows: DGGITQSPKYLFRKEGQNVTLSCEQNLNHDAMYWYRQDPGQGLRLIYYSQIVNDFQKGDIAEGYSVSREKKESFPLTVTSAQKNPTAFYLCASRQQGQAEAFFGQGTRLTVV.

The chain has TRBV27 and TRBJ2-1, with TRBD2 identical over 7 bases. Germline V gene sequence: CDR1 MNHEY, CDR2 SMNVEV (reference sequence). The CDR3 extends over 16 amino acids. The ends lost 1 base at V and 6 bases at J; junction bases unmatched: 9. Here the CDR3 reads CASSLLVGGGFNEQFF. Written as DNA, the CDR3 is TGTGCCAGCAGTTTATTGGTTGGCGGGGGATTCAATGAGCAGTTCTTC.